These 16 T cell receptor beta chains came from one sample sequenced in a study of CD8+ T cells in alopecia areata. It was cDNA, reverse transcribed from extracted RNA, that served as the sequencing template. The protocol was immunoSEQ multiplex PCR, while the TCRdb copy is restricted to in-frame clones and leaves out a portion. Among some 240,000 clones listed, approximately 52% were seen once. The input for sequencing was CD4+ T cells sorted from blood, taken at week 0. The receptors derive from a human donor with alopecia areata.

This rearrangement joins TRBV5-1 to TRBJ1-2; D is unresolved. Germline V gene data show CDR1 as SGHRS and CDR2 as YFSETQ. V was trimmed by 0 bases and J by 1 base, leaving 10 bases between them. The CDR3 runs to 15 residues. Here the CDR3 DNA reads TGCGCCAGCAGCTTGGCGTCGGTGAATAACTATGGCTACACCTTC. Protein sequence: CASSLASVNNYGYTF.

A word on this clone: This sample includes further DNA sequences coding for the same CDR3. V gene TRBV30 combines with J gene TRBJ2-6; TRBD2 is a possible D gene (5 bases). CDR1 and CDR2 from the germline V gene are GTSNPN and SVGIG (reference sequence). V was clipped by 0 bases and J by 1 base, with 7 bases between them. CDR3 size: 15 residues. The CDR3 nucleotides read TGTGCCTGGAGTGTACGGGGTTCTGGGGCCAACGTCCTGACTTTC. As protein: CAWSVRGSGANVLTF.

The CDR3 DNA reads TGTGCCAGCAGCTTAGCGGGGACAGGGAAGAACACTGAAGCTTTCTTT. Encoded protein: CASSLAGTGKNTEAFF. The V call is TRBV7-2, the J call TRBJ1-1, with TRBD1 matching over 9 bases. CDR3 length: 16 residues. The V gene's germline CDR1 is SGHTA and CDR2 FQGNSA. Trimming took 0 bases from V and 1 from J; bases not matched to a gene: 3.

In its sample, this clone was seen a few times. The genes are TRBV5-1 and TRBJ2-2; D gene uncertain. The CDR3 is 16 amino acids. V was cut by 0 bases and J by 4 bases, with 13 bases left in between. CDR1 is SGHRS, CDR2 YFSETQ, per germline. For the CDR3, the DNA is TGCGCCAGCAGCTTGGGGCGTGTTAGGGCCACCGGGGAGCTGTTTTTT. Residues: CASSLGRVRATGELFF.

The rearrangement joins TRBV6-5 to TRBJ1-4, with D maybe TRBD1 (5 bases). The CDR3 spans 13 residues. V lost 8 bases to trimming and J lost 2 bases, with 9 bases between them. CDR1 is MNHEY and CDR2 is SVGAGI in the germline V gene. This chain's CDR3 is CASPDTTNEKLFF. The CDR3 DNA reads as TGTGCCAGCCCGGACACCACTAATGAAAAACTGTTTTTT.

The chain links TRBV5-1 to TRBJ1-1, with D possibly matching TRBD1 (5 bases). V was trimmed by 0 bases and J by 4 bases, leaving 10 bases between them. CDR3 size: 14 residues. CDR1 and CDR2 (germline): SGHRS, YFSETQ. CDR3 residues: CASSLERGSTEAFF. The CDR3 DNA sequence: TGCGCCAGCAGCTTGGAGAGGGGCAGCACTGAAGCTTTCTTT.

On this clone: The identical CDR3 is also encoded by other nucleotide sequences in the sample. This sequence joins TRBV25-1 and TRBJ2-7; 8 bases map to TRBD1. This CDR3 is 12 amino acids long. The junction had 2 bases not matched to a gene; V was cut back by 6 bases and J by 4 bases. Germline V gene sequence: CDR1 MGHDK, CDR2 SYGVNS. The CDR3, as DNA: TGTGCCAGCAGCGGGACAGGTTACGAGCAGTACTTC. It encodes CASSGTGYEQYF.

This clone was detected only a few times. Other DNA sequences from this sample encode an identical CDR3 as well. This rearrangement joins TRBV30 to TRBJ1-5; no definite D call. V was trimmed by 2 bases and J by 1 base, leaving 3 bases between them. Germline V gene data show CDR1 as GTSNPN and CDR2 as SVGIG (reference sequence). The CDR3 sequence is 12 residues long. As DNA, the CDR3 is TGTGCCTGGAGTAGAAGCAATCAGCCCCAGCATTTT. Protein sequence: CAWSRSNQPQHF.

The table lists this clone with a count of one. The rearrangement uses TRBV9 and TRBJ1-5, with D unclear. V lost 3 bases, J lost 1 base, and 5 bases lay in between. The CDR3 is 13 amino acids. The germline V gene has CDR1 SGDLS and CDR2 YYNGEE. CDR3 residues: CASSEASNQPQHF. CDR3 coding DNA: TGTGCCAGCAGCGAGGCCAGCAATCAGCCCCAGCATTTT.

The chain is built from TRBV29-1 and TRBJ2-7; D uncertain. V was cut by 6 bases and J by 3 bases, with 15 bases left in between. Germline V gene lookup returns CDR1 SQVTM and CDR2 ANQGSEA. CDR3 length: 13 amino acids. For the CDR3, the DNA is TGCAGCGTGGTCGACCGTTCGGACTACGAGCAGTACTTC. Its translation: CSVVDRSDYEQYF.

The chain recombines TRBV30 with TRBJ2-5; 8 bases line up with TRBD2. In germline, CDR1 is GTSNPN, CDR2 SVGIG (reference sequence). The CDR3 is 16 residues long. Trimming took 0 bases from V and 0 from J; bases not matched to a gene: 6. The CDR3 DNA follows: TGTGCCTGGAGTGTCGGTAGCGGGGTGCACCAAGAGACCCAGTACTTC. Residues: CAWSVGSGVHQETQYF. Supplemented by reference TRBV30 and TRBJ2-5, the full variable domain reads SQTIHQWPATLVQPVGSPLSLECTVEGTSNPNLYWYRQAAGRGLQLLFYSVGIGQISSEVPQNLSASRPQDRQFILSSKKLLLSDSGFYLCAWSVGSGVHQETQYFGPGTRLLVL.

A single count supports this clone. This chain uses TRBV4-1 with TRBJ2-1; D remains ambiguous. V was cut by 0 bases and J by 1 base, with 10 bases left in between. The CDR3 extends over 16 amino acids. Germline CDR1 is MGHRA and CDR2 is YSYEKL. CDR3 amino acids: CASSQDRSRSYNEQFF. CDR3 bases: TGCGCCAGCAGCCAAGATCGGTCGCGGTCCTACAATGAGCAGTTCTTC.

This rearrangement joins TRBV29-1 to TRBJ2-1, with D possibly matching TRBD1 (6 bases). The length of the CDR3 is 14 residues. V was shortened by 5 bases and J by 0 bases, with 11 bases between the two germline ends. Per germline, CDR1 SQVTM and CDR2 ANQGSEA. In DNA, the CDR3 is TGCAGCGTTCGGGACACCTACTCCTACAATGAGCAGTTCTTC. This encodes CSVRDTYSYNEQFF.

This clone was picked up many times. The rearrangement uses TRBV27 and TRBJ2-7; tentatively, D is TRBD2 (6 bases). The CDR3 runs 14 residues. Germline CDR1 and CDR2: MNHEY and SMNVEV (reference sequence). Deletions cut 8 bases from V and 6 bases from J, with 20 bases between. CDR3: CASALLAGPGEQYF. In DNA form, the CDR3 reads TGTGCCAGCGCCCTCCTTGCGGGACCCGGCGAGCAGTACTTC.

This clone has a handful of counts. This sequence joins TRBV29-1 and TRBJ1-1; the match to TRBD1 covers 7 bases. The CDR3 extends over 13 amino acids. Germline V lookup: CDR1 SQVTM, CDR2 ANQGSEA. The V gene end was trimmed by 7 bases and the J gene end by 5 bases; junction bases not matched to a gene: 10. The CDR3 coding sequence is TGCAGCGACTTAGGGGGCCAGAGGACTGAAGCTTTCTTT. This codes for CSDLGGQRTEAFF.

CDR3 loop: CASSVAEGDRGAGANVLTF. The CDR3 nucleotides read TGTGCCAGCAGCGTAGCTGAGGGGGACAGGGGAGCTGGGGCCAACGTCCTGACTTTC. The rearrangement links TRBV9 to TRBJ2-6, with 10 nucleotides matching TRBD1. Germline CDR1 SGDLS, CDR2 YYNGEE. Losses at the gene ends were 0 bases for V and 2 bases for J; bases not matched to a gene: 8. This CDR3 spans 19 amino acids.